Sequencing of this TCR beta chain was carried out in a study of cytomegalovirus exposure and HLA in healthy donors. Concerning this clone itself: Its cognate antigen is unknown.

The CDR3 spans 18 residues. Trimming took 3 bases from V and 2 from J, leaving 17 bases between them. The germline V gene has CDR1 KGHSH and CDR2 LQKENI. General observations from the study: In a later analysis, at a false discovery rate of 0.05, 15,000 to 20,000 TCR beta sequences were associated with HLA alleles.

The PCR was carried out with 60 Vbeta primers and 13 Jbeta primers. Libraries were prepared by immunoSEQ multiplex PCR; TCRdb keeps only in-frame clonotypes and omits some of them. The sample carries 150,000 to 200,000 clones, about 90% recorded once. The clonotype was recovered from a girl younger than two in good health and CMV-seronegative. The sequenced material came from PBMCs. The chain couples TRBV18 to TRBJ1-6; D remains unclear. CDR3 sequence: CASSPEGGFAAYNSPLHF. CDR3 DNA sequence: TGTGCCAGCTCACCCGAGGGCGGGTTCGCGGCCTATAATTCACCCCTCCACTTT.